What follows are 13 T cell receptor beta chains derived from one specimen sequenced in a study of blood T cell repertoires in COVID-19. Data came from immunoSEQ multiplex PCR; TCRdb stores just in-frame clones and leaves some out. This sample carries 250,000 or so clones, 88% of them seen once, and the ten largest clones take approximately 2.6%. The specimen sequenced was peripheral blood. The receptors come from a woman between 55 and 75 years old with acute or convalescent COVID-19.

The V and J genes are TRBV5-6 and TRBJ1-5, with no clear D. Deletions cut 1 base from V and 7 bases from J, with 15 bases between. CDR1 is SGHDT and CDR2 is YYEEEE in the germline V gene. CDR3 length: 15 residues. The CDR3 region is CASSLRGFFNQPQHF. CDR3 nucleotides: TGTGCCAGCAGCTTGCGCGGGTTTTTTAACCAGCCCCAGCATTTT.

This clone was picked up one time. The chain joins TRBV25-1 to TRBJ1-2; D unclear. V gave up 4 bases and J gave up 2 bases, with 5 bases separating them. Germline assignment: CDR1 MGHDK and CDR2 SYGVNS. The length of the CDR3 is 12 residues. The CDR3 DNA reads TGTGCCAGCAGTGTTGGCAACTATGGCTACACCTTC. As protein: CASSVGNYGYTF.

The chain links TRBV28 to TRBJ1-6; tentative D call: TRBD1 (6 bases). The ends were cut back, 11 bases at V and 8 bases at J, with 19 bases in the middle. The CDR3 consists of 14 residues. CDR1 MDHEN and CDR2 SYDVKM come from the germline V gene. The CDR3: CASYRDRQDSPLHF. CDR3 sequence (DNA): TGTGCCTCCTACCGCGACAGGCAGGATTCACCCCTCCACTTT.

This clone showed up just once. The J gene is TRBJ2-5, the V gene TRBV24-1; 9 bases are a match to TRBD2. Germline assignment: CDR1 KGHDR and CDR2 SFDVKD. The CDR3 has 14 amino acids. Trimming took 5 bases from V and 7 from J; bases not matched to a gene: 7. CDR3 bases: TGTGCCACCAGTGGTGCGGGAGGGATGGGGACCCAGTACTTC. Translation: CATSGAGGMGTQYF.

The V and J genes are TRBV30 and TRBJ2-2; TRBD1 matches at 10 bases. The CDR3 length is 16 residues. The junction had 11 bases not matched to a gene; V was cut back by 3 bases and J by 7 bases. Germline V gene sequence: CDR1 GTSNPN, CDR2 SVGIG (reference sequence). This CDR3 reads CAWRGWTGGRGGELFF. CDR3 coding DNA: TGTGCCTGGAGGGGATGGACAGGGGGTAGAGGCGGGGAGCTGTTTTTT.

The chain employs TRBV6-6 and TRBJ1-4; D is ambiguous. Germline lookup yields CDR1 MNHNY and CDR2 SVGAGI (reference sequence). CDR3 size: 15 residues. Trimming pared 4 bases from V and 4 bases from J, leaving 13 bases between. The CDR3 loop reads CASSSRRLDNEKLFF. The CDR3 bases are TGTGCCAGCAGTTCACGAAGACTAGATAATGAAAAACTGTTTTTT.

The chain recombines TRBV4-2 with TRBJ1-1, with a weak D call TRBD1 (6 bases). Looked up from germline, CDR1 is LGHNA and CDR2 is YNFKEQ. V was pared by 5 bases and J by 5 bases, with 12 bases between. CDR3 length equals 13 residues. The CDR3 DNA reads TGTGCCAGCAGCAAAGGCCAGGGGACTGAAGCTTTCTTT. It specifies CASSKGQGTEAFF.

The chain links TRBV5-1 to TRBJ2-3, with D maybe TRBD1 (6 bases). The ends were cut back, 6 bases at V and 4 bases at J, with 15 bases in the middle. This CDR3 spans 14 amino acids. CDR1 is SGHRS, CDR2 YFSETQ, per germline. The CDR3 region has the DNA TGCGCCAGCACGGTCGATGCAGGGGCAGATACGCAGTATTTT. It yields the protein CASTVDAGADTQYF.

This clone is a singleton in its sample. The J gene is TRBJ1-2, the V gene TRBV7-3, with 10 bases matching TRBD1. Germline CDR1 SGHTA, CDR2 FQGTGA. V lost 5 bases, J lost 6 bases, and 3 bases stayed unmatched. The CDR3 loop spans 13 amino acids. The CDR3 DNA follows: TGTGCCAGCAGCCCGGGACAGGGGCATGGCTACACCTTC. Translating gives CASSPGQGHGYTF.

CDR3 loop: CAWRLNTEAFF. The CDR3 coding sequence is TGTGCCTGGAGGTTAAACACTGAAGCTTTCTTT. The rearrangement joins TRBV30 to TRBJ1-1; no clear D. The CDR3 sequence is 11 residues long. Germline values: CDR1 GTSNPN, CDR2 SVGIG (reference sequence). Deletions cut 3 bases from V and 2 bases from J, with 4 bases between.

The chain joins TRBV7-8 to TRBJ2-1; D possibly corresponds to TRBD1 (5 bases). Germline CDR1 and CDR2: SGHVS and FQNEAQ. Trimming took 5 bases from V and 0 from J, leaving 14 bases between them. The CDR3 has 16 residues. CDR3 in amino acids: CASSPRRGPSYNEQFF. The DNA of the CDR3 is TGTGCCAGCAGCCCTCGAAGGGGTCCCTCCTACAATGAGCAGTTCTTC.

CDR3 nucleotide sequence: TGTGCTAGTTTAAGCGGGACTTCTAACCTCCCCCAGCATTTT. Translating gives CASLSGTSNLPQHF. The chain combines TRBV12-5 with TRBJ1-5, with D tentatively TRBD1 (5 bases). The CDR3 is 14 residues long. V was shortened by 8 bases and J by 10 bases, with 21 bases between the two germline ends. Germline-derived CDR1 and CDR2 are LGHNT and FRNRAP.

DNA for the CDR3: TGTGCCAGCAGTCCCACTAGCGGGAGGATGGTGAAGACTGCGACCCAGTACTTC. Translating gives CASSPTSGRMVKTATQYF. This sequence joins TRBV27 and TRBJ2-5; 12 bases agree with TRBD2. The CDR3 has 18 amino acids. Looked up from germline, CDR1 is MNHEY and CDR2 is SMNVEV (reference sequence). The J segment lost 7 bases and the V segment lost 5 bases, leaving 17 bases of the junction unmatched.